The 28 T cell receptor beta chains listed next were all sequenced from one sample in a study of monozygotic twins with cystic fibrosis. Only in-frame clones appear in the TCRdb table, and some are missing; sequencing was by immunoSEQ multiplex PCR. The data hold about 20,000 clones, with about 89% observed a single time. Material: blood. The receptors stem from a girl aged 2 to 10 with cystic fibrosis.

For this clone: Other nucleotide sequences in the sample specify the same CDR3. This sequence joins TRBV19 and TRBJ1-5; 9 nucleotides align to TRBD1. V lost 2 bases, J lost 4 bases, and 3 bases stayed unmatched. From germline, CDR1 is LNHDA and CDR2 SQIVND (reference sequence). The CDR3 is made up of 15 amino acids. The CDR3: CASSIWGTGNQPQHF. The CDR3 bases are TGTGCCAGTAGTATATGGGGGACAGGGAATCAGCCCCAGCATTTT.

The chain couples TRBV11-2 to TRBJ2-5; possible D gene TRBD1, 6 bases. Germline CDR1 and CDR2: SGHAT and FQNNGV. Trimming shortened V by 0 bases and J by 1 base, and 9 bases separated the two germline ends. The CDR3 extends over 15 amino acids. The CDR3 here is CASSLDGRGQETQYF. Here the CDR3 DNA reads TGTGCCAGCAGCTTAGATGGCAGGGGCCAAGAGACCCAGTACTTC.

This chain uses TRBV6-6 with TRBJ1-1, with D unresolved. Germline loops: CDR1 MNHNY, CDR2 SVGAGI (reference sequence). The V end lost 0 bases, the J end lost 5 bases, and 10 bases lay between the germline ends. This CDR3 spans 14 amino acids. The chain's CDR3 is CASSYSSRGTEAFF. The DNA of the CDR3 is TGTGCCAGCAGTTACTCGAGTAGAGGGACTGAAGCTTTCTTT.

The chain combines TRBV5-4 with TRBJ2-6; 8 bases are a match to TRBD1. The germline V gene encodes CDR1 SGHNT and CDR2 YYREEE (reference sequence). The ends lost 4 bases at V and 6 bases at J; junction bases unmatched: 9. There are 16 residues in the CDR3. Here the CDR3 DNA reads TGTGCCAGCAGCCCATACCAGGGGGCAGAGGCCAACGTCCTGACTTTC. This gives the protein CASSPYQGAEANVLTF.

This rearrangement joins TRBV5-1 to TRBJ2-2; possible D gene TRBD2, 6 bases. CDR1 and CDR2 (germline): SGHRS, YFSETQ. The CDR3 has 16 residues. The V end lost 4 bases, the J end lost 5 bases, and 18 bases lay between the germline ends. The CDR3 DNA reads TGCGCCAGCAGCACCCGAACTAGCTTGGGGACCGGGGAGCTGTTTTTT. Amino acids: CASSTRTSLGTGELFF.

V gene TRBV29-1 combines with J gene TRBJ2-7, with D tentatively TRBD1 (6 bases). V lost 6 bases and J lost 2, with 11 bases in between. Germline V gives CDR1 SQVTM, CDR2 ANQGSEA. This CDR3 has 12 residues. DNA for the CDR3: TGCAGCGTCCTTGACAGGACCTACGAGCAGTACTTC. Its translation is CSVLDRTYEQYF.

The rearrangement links TRBV5-1 to TRBJ1-1; D is undetermined. Trimming pared 3 bases from V and 5 bases from J, leaving 14 bases between. CDR1 SGHRS and CDR2 YFSETQ come from the germline V gene. The CDR3 runs 14 residues. This CDR3 is CASSSTSWVTEAFF. The CDR3 DNA reads TGCGCCAGCAGCTCAACCTCGTGGGTGACTGAAGCTTTCTTT.

The genes are TRBV7-9 and TRBJ2-7, with a possible D match to TRBD2 (6 bases). Trimming stripped 5 bases from V and 3 bases from J, with 17 bases between. CDR3 length equals 15 residues. In germline, CDR1 is SEHNR, CDR2 FQNEAQ (reference sequence). The CDR3 spells CASSQAGLLYYEQYF. The CDR3 DNA reads TGTGCCAGCAGCCAAGCGGGTTTGCTTTACTACGAGCAGTACTTC.

This rearrangement joins TRBV18 to TRBJ1-1; 9 bases line up with TRBD1. CDR1 KGHSH and CDR2 LQKENI come from the germline V gene. V was clipped by 6 bases and J by 3 bases; unmatched bases: 11. This CDR3 region has 16 residues. This chain's CDR3 is CASSLKMDRGYTEAFF. DNA for the CDR3: TGTGCCAGCTCTCTCAAGATGGACAGGGGATACACTGAAGCTTTCTTT.

The chain is built from TRBV7-9 and TRBJ1-1; 7 bases agree with TRBD1. The V segment lost 5 bases and the J segment 3 bases; nucleotides outside the gene matches: 9. The CDR3 is 15 amino acids. Germline loops: CDR1 SEHNR, CDR2 FQNEAQ (reference sequence). The CDR3 loop reads CASSVDRVWDTEAFF. For the CDR3, the DNA is TGTGCCAGCAGCGTAGACAGGGTCTGGGACACTGAAGCTTTCTTT.

The rearrangement uses TRBV29-1 and TRBJ2-5; TRBD1 might be the D (5 bases). Germline V gives CDR1 SQVTM, CDR2 ANQGSEA. The CDR3 loop spans 12 amino acids. V was shortened by 3 bases and J by 5 bases, with 10 bases between the two germline ends. CDR3 sequence reads: CSVDKGRETQYF. CDR3 sequence (DNA): TGCAGCGTTGATAAGGGGCGGGAGACCCAGTACTTC.

The chain couples TRBV19 to TRBJ2-3, with D tentatively TRBD2 (6 bases). The V end lost 3 bases, the J end lost 4 bases, and 14 bases lay between the germline ends. CDR3 length: 15 amino acids. In germline, CDR1 is LNHDA, CDR2 SQIVND (reference sequence). CDR3 nucleotide sequence: TGTGCCAGTAGTATCTGGTCGGGAGAAGCAGATACGCAGTATTTT. Translation gives CASSIWSGEADTQYF.

This chain links TRBV27 with TRBJ2-1, with 8 bases that match TRBD2. The CDR3 has 14 residues. The germline V gene has CDR1 MNHEY and CDR2 SMNVEV (reference sequence). V trimming: 2 bases; J trimming: 4 bases; junction bases outside the gene matches: 1. CDR3 nucleotide sequence: TGTGCCAGCAGTTTACTAGCGGGTTACAATGAGCAGTTCTTC. It encodes CASSLLAGYNEQFF.

This rearrangement joins TRBV5-1 to TRBJ1-2, with 7 bases identical to TRBD1. The CDR3 has 14 amino acids. Losses at the gene ends were 4 bases for V and 1 base for J; bases not matched to a gene: 4. Germline CDR1 is SGHRS and CDR2 is YFSETQ. The CDR3 here is CASSPDRVNYGYTF. CDR3 DNA sequence: TGCGCCAGCAGCCCCGACAGGGTTAACTATGGCTACACCTTC. Together with reference TRBV5-1 and TRBJ1-2, the CDR3 gives the full variable domain: KAGVTQTPRYLIKTRGQQVTLSCSPISGHRSVSWYQQTPGQGLQFLFEYFSETQRNKGNFPGRFSGRQFSNSRSEMNVSTLELGDSALYLCASSPDRVNYGYTFGSGTRLTVV.

The chain joins TRBV4-1 to TRBJ2-2; tentative D call: TRBD2 (6 bases). V was pared by 2 bases and J by 0 bases, with 10 bases between. The CDR3 extends over 16 amino acids. Germline CDR1 and CDR2: MGHRA and YSYEKL. The CDR3: CASSQRGLPNTGELFF. CDR3 nucleotides: TGCGCCAGCAGCCAAAGGGGACTTCCGAACACCGGGGAGCTGTTTTTT.

The V gene is TRBV19, the J gene TRBJ1-4; D remains unclear. Looked up from germline, CDR1 is LNHDA and CDR2 is SQIVND (reference sequence). The CDR3 loop spans 14 amino acids. With 7 bases removed from V and 5 bases from J, the gap between germline ends came to 14 bases. In nucleotides, the CDR3 is TGTGCCAGTACTCAATCCCGGGGAAATGAAAAACTGTTTTTT. Translating gives CASTQSRGNEKLFF. Full variable domain (remainder filled in from reference TRBV19 and TRBJ1-4): DGGITQSPKYLFRKEGQNVTLSCEQNLNHDAMYWYRQDPGQGLRLIYYSQIVNDFQKGDIAEGYSVSREKKESFPLTVTSAQKNPTAFYLCASTQSRGNEKLFFGSGTQLSVL.

CDR3 coding DNA: TGTGCCAGCAGCAGCGAGGTTGTGGGGGACAGGGTCACTGAAGCTTTCTTT. The encoded protein is CASSSEVVGDRVTEAFF. The chain recombines TRBV5-4 with TRBJ1-1; 9 positions agree with TRBD1. The V gene end was trimmed by 4 bases and the J gene end by 4 bases; junction bases not matched to a gene: 14. This CDR3 has 17 residues. Germline lookup yields CDR1 SGHNT and CDR2 YYREEE (reference sequence).

The chain is built from TRBV5-1 and TRBJ1-3, with TRBD1 matching over 7 bases. The J segment lost 3 bases and the V segment lost 2 bases, leaving 2 bases of the junction unmatched. The CDR3 sequence is 14 residues long. Germline V lookup: CDR1 SGHRS, CDR2 YFSETQ. The CDR3 sequence: CASSLQGYGNTIYF. The CDR3 DNA is TGCGCCAGCAGCTTACAGGGGTATGGAAACACCATATATTTT.

This clone is a singleton in its sample. CDR3 region: CASSLSGIYNEQFF. The CDR3 nucleotides read TGTGCCAGCAGCTTAAGCGGGATCTACAATGAGCAGTTCTTC. The V and J genes are TRBV7-8 and TRBJ2-1; 7 bases map to TRBD2. This CDR3 is built from 14 residues. The germline gives CDR1 SGHVS, CDR2 FQNEAQ. With 2 bases clipped from V and 3 bases from J, the junction kept 1 base outside the gene matches.

The V and J genes are TRBV28 and TRBJ2-4; D may be TRBD1 (6 bases). Germline CDR1 is MDHEN and CDR2 is SYDVKM. The CDR3 spans 15 residues. Trimming shortened V by 2 bases and J by 1 base, and 9 bases separated the two germline ends. Here the CDR3 reads CASSLRGLAKNIQYF. The CDR3 DNA follows: TGTGCCAGCAGTTTAAGGGGGTTGGCCAAAAACATTCAGTACTTC.

The J gene is TRBJ2-7, the V gene TRBV5-4, with D perhaps matching TRBD1 (5 bases). Trimming left V 4 bases short and J 0 bases short, with 11 bases between. The CDR3 length is 14 residues. Germline V CDR1 and CDR2: SGHNT, YYREEE (reference sequence). CDR3 loop: CASSQDTSSYEQYF. As DNA, the CDR3 is TGTGCCAGCAGCCAGGACACGAGCTCCTACGAGCAGTACTTC.

This sequence joins TRBV7-2 and TRBJ2-7; 9 bases are a match to TRBD1. The CDR3 is 14 residues long. Germline-derived CDR1 and CDR2 are SGHTA and FQGNSA. The trim removed 5 bases at V and 2 bases at J, leaving 4 bases unmatched. In nucleotides, the CDR3 is TGTGCCAGCAGCCCCCGGGACAGGGCCTACGAGCAGTACTTC. Its protein product is CASSPRDRAYEQYF.

The chain employs TRBV28 and TRBJ2-2, with 11 bases identical to TRBD2. Germline lookup yields CDR1 MDHEN and CDR2 SYDVKM. V was clipped by 6 bases and J by 5 bases; unmatched bases: 5. This CDR3 has 15 residues. The CDR3 DNA reads as TGTGCCAGCAGGCCAGGGACTAGCGGAACCGGGGAGCTGTTTTTT. Its translation is CASRPGTSGTGELFF.

V gene TRBV30 combines with J gene TRBJ2-3; 9 positions match TRBD2. This CDR3 is built from 15 residues. Germline CDR1 GTSNPN, CDR2 SVGIG (reference sequence). Trimming at V came to 0 bases and at J to 4 bases, leaving 5 bases not matched to a gene. CDR3 DNA: TGTGCCTGGAGTGTAGCGGGAGGCTTTTCAGATACGCAGTATTTT. It encodes CAWSVAGGFSDTQYF.

The chain joins TRBV6-5 to TRBJ2-1; 9 positions match TRBD2. The CDR3 runs to 16 residues. Per germline, CDR1 MNHEY and CDR2 SVGAGI. The V gene end was trimmed by 2 bases and the J gene end by 6 bases; junction bases not matched to a gene: 8. CDR3 amino acids: CASSYTWTSATNEQFF. The DNA for the CDR3 is TGTGCCAGCAGTTACACATGGACTAGCGCCACCAATGAGCAGTTCTTC.

The CDR3 DNA sequence: TGTGCCAGCAGTTTAACTAGCGGGAGAAGCAATGAGCAGTTCTTC. Residues: CASSLTSGRSNEQFF. The rearrangement links TRBV6-6 to TRBJ2-1, with 11 bases lining up with TRBD2. With 4 bases clipped from V and 6 bases from J, the junction kept 5 bases outside the gene matches. From germline, CDR1 is MNHNY and CDR2 SVGAGI (reference sequence). The CDR3 consists of 15 residues.

The chain carries TRBV28 and TRBJ2-7, with TRBD2 matching 10 bases. Looked up from germline, CDR1 is MDHEN and CDR2 is SYDVKM. J lost 12 bases, V lost 6 bases, and 20 bases had no gene match. This CDR3 has 16 amino acids. In nucleotides, the CDR3 is TGTGCCAGCAGCCCCCCCCAGGCGAGCGGGAGGGCCGGCTCGTACTTC. This sequence encodes CASSPPQASGRAGSYF.

This rearrangement joins TRBV7-8 to TRBJ1-5; D might be TRBD1 (5 bases). The CDR3 loop spans 19 amino acids. From germline, CDR1 is SGHVS and CDR2 FQNEAQ. The V end lost 1 base, the J end lost 6 bases, and 25 bases lay between the germline ends. The CDR3 loop is CASSLGQKYEFSFFQPQHF. CDR3 nucleotides: TGTGCCAGCAGCTTAGGACAGAAATATGAATTTTCTTTCTTTCAGCCCCAGCATTTT.